The entry below describes one T cell receptor beta chain. Its antigen remains unidentified. These data are taken from a study of identical twins. Study-level findings and limits: Abundant cord blood beta clonotypes carried fewer insertions; memory repertoires showed none.

TCRdb redid the calling of the 5' RACE reads with MiXCR, one entry per CDR3 protein. The sample holds about 530,000 distinct CDR3 sequences; about a fifth are singletons and the top ten take roughly 0.5%. Germline assignment: CDR1 ENHRY and CDR2 SYGVKD. V shed 0 bases and J shed 2 bases, with 10 bases lying between them. The CDR3 extends over 16 amino acids. These data were also reused for a study on yellow fever vaccine responses in identical twins.

The V call is TRBV10-3, the J call TRBJ2-2; D could derive from TRBD1 or TRBD2 (5 bases each). The receptor's source is a woman aged 18-29 years in good health. The sequencing input was CD4+ T cells sorted from blood. CDR3: CAISESGVLNTGELFF. CDR3 coding DNA: TGTGCCATCAGTGAGTCGGGGGTCCTCAACACCGGGGAGCTGTTTTTT.